Below, 6 T cell receptor beta chains from the same sample are listed, as sequenced in a study of blood T cells in healthy people across ages. A second about 6 to 12 cycle PCR used barcoded and J-beta primers. One entry per CDR3 protein results from TCRdb running MiXCR on the 5' RACE reads. The top ten hold 20% to 25% of the sample, which has some 550,000 distinct CDR3 sequences, around 48% seen once. The sequenced material came from blood. Every receptor here comes from an elderly man in good health.

V is TRBV12-3 or TRBV12-4 and J is TRBJ2-1; D uncertain. With 5 bases removed from V and 6 bases from J, the gap between germline ends came to 14 bases. The CDR3 contains 14 residues. The CDR3 DNA reads TGTGCCAGCAGTCCCTTCCGGGTTCGCAATGAGCAGTTCTTC. It yields the protein CASSPFRVRNEQFF.

CDR3 nucleotides: TGTGCCAGCAGCAACACCGGGACAGGGAACACTGAAGCTTTCTTT. Protein product: CASSNTGTGNTEAFF. This chain uses TRBV11-1 with TRBJ1-1; TRBD1 aligns across 8 bases. This CDR3 is 15 amino acids long. Germline-derived CDR1 and CDR2 are SGHAT and FQDESV (reference sequence). V lost 5 bases to trimming and J lost 1 base; unmatched junction nucleotides: 6.

The rearrangement joins TRBV4-3 to TRBJ2-7; D uncertain. Trimming took 0 bases from V and 5 from J, leaving 14 bases between them. CDR1 LGHNA and CDR2 YSLEER come from the germline V gene. This CDR3 contains 15 residues. The CDR3 DNA sequence: TGCGCCAGCAGCCAAGACTGGGGTAGGTTGGACGAGCAGTACTTC. This translates into CASSQDWGRLDEQYF.

The sample holds many counts of this clonotype. The chain has TRBV6-5 and TRBJ2-1, with D possibly being TRBD2 (5 bases). Germline V gives CDR1 MNHEY, CDR2 SVGAGI. Trimming removed 6 bases at V and 12 bases at J, with 24 bases between. The CDR3 has 15 residues. The CDR3 DNA sequence: TGTGCCAGCAGCCGCGGGCTTGACACATCCTCATGGCAGTTCTTC. This gives the protein CASSRGLDTSSWQFF.

This clonotype was seen ten or more times. The rearrangement joins TRBV6-6 to TRBJ2-7; D unresolved. Germline CDR1 is MNHNY and CDR2 is SVGAGI (reference sequence). Trimming pared 0 bases from V and 2 bases from J, leaving 14 bases between. This CDR3 contains 16 residues. CDR3 protein: CASSYSAPVVTYEQYF. The CDR3 DNA sequence: TGTGCCAGCAGTTACTCCGCCCCGGTGGTAACCTACGAGCAGTACTTC.

This clonotype occurred a few times. A read error is possible here, since a much larger clone lies one base away. This CDR3 reads CASSYAAGASNEQYF. CDR3 DNA: TGTGCCAGCAGTTACGCCGCGGGGGCGAGCAATGAGCAGTACTTC. V is TRBV6-5 and J is TRBJ2-5, with D possibly matching TRBD2 (7 bases). Germline-derived CDR1 and CDR2 are MNHEY and SVGAGI. V lost 2 bases and J 11 bases, leaving 21 bases between the germline ends. The CDR3 has 15 residues.